One sample yielded the 13 T cell receptor beta chains listed below, sequenced in a study of blood T cell repertoires in COVID-19. Generated by immunoSEQ multiplex PCR, the TCRdb table keeps only in-frame clones and is missing some. The sample yields 31,000 or so clones, roughly nine tenths seen once. The material sequenced was peripheral blood. Every receptor here comes from a man at least 80 years old with acute or convalescent COVID-19.

The chain uses TRBV29-1 and TRBJ1-2; 10 bases fit TRBD1. Unmatched junction bases numbered 4, after V lost 5 bases and J lost 4 bases. CDR1 is SQVTM, CDR2 ANQGSEA, per germline. The CDR3 is 13 residues long. This chain's CDR3 is CSVMGDRGYGYTF. As DNA, the CDR3 is TGCAGCGTTATGGGGGACAGGGGCTATGGCTACACCTTC. The whole variable domain, filled in from reference TRBV29-1 and TRBJ1-2, reads SAVISQKPSRDICQRGTSLTIQCQVDSQVTMMFWYRQQPGQSLTLIATANQGSEATYESGFVIDKFPISRPNLTFSTLTVSNMSPEDSSIYLCSVMGDRGYGYTFGSGTRLTVV.

The chain links TRBV5-1 to TRBJ2-3; the D gene is possibly TRBD1 (6 bases). CDR3 length equals 15 residues. The germline V and J ends were trimmed by 2 bases and 0 bases, with 10 bases remaining between them. Germline loops: CDR1 SGHRS, CDR2 YFSETQ. As DNA, the CDR3 is TGCGCCAGCAGCTTAGACAGGATAAGCACAGATACGCAGTATTTT. Translating gives CASSLDRISTDTQYF.

V is TRBV6-5 and J is TRBJ1-3, with D hard to call. The V gene's germline CDR1 is MNHEY and CDR2 SVGAGI. The CDR3 contains 16 residues. Trimming took off 0 bases at V and 0 bases at J, with 9 bases between the two ends. CDR3 amino acids: CASSYSAAISGNTIYF. In nucleotides, the CDR3 is TGTGCCAGCAGTTACTCCGCGGCCATCTCTGGAAACACCATATATTTT.

The J gene is TRBJ1-1, the V gene TRBV29-1; D gene ambiguous. CDR3 length: 13 amino acids. V gave up 3 bases and J gave up 4 bases, with 12 bases separating them. The V gene's germline CDR1 is SQVTM and CDR2 ANQGSEA. CDR3: CSVDRLGSTEAFF. The DNA of the CDR3 is TGCAGCGTTGACCGCCTGGGGAGCACTGAAGCTTTCTTT.

The V gene is TRBV2, the J gene TRBJ1-1; D is uncertain. Germline CDR1 reads SNHLY; CDR2 reads FYNNEI. This CDR3 is built from 14 residues. Trimming took off 6 bases at V and 1 base at J, with 12 bases between the two ends. CDR3 loop: CASRAEGRNTEAFF. CDR3 DNA: TGTGCCAGCAGGGCAGAGGGTCGGAACACTGAAGCTTTCTTT. Full variable domain (outside the CDR3, taken from reference TRBV2 and TRBJ1-1): EPEVTQTPSHQVTQMGQEVILRCVPISNHLYFYWYRQILGQKVEFLVSFYNNEISEKSEIFDDQFSVERPDGSNFTLKIRSTKLEDSAMYFCASRAEGRNTEAFFGQGTRLTVV.

The chain carries TRBV30 and TRBJ1-1, with D perhaps matching TRBD1 (5 bases). CDR3 length equals 13 residues. V lost 5 bases, J lost 0 bases, and 10 bases lay in between. Germline V gives CDR1 GTSNPN, CDR2 SVGIG (reference sequence). As DNA, the CDR3 is TGTGCCTGGGACAGTCGCATGAACACTGAAGCTTTCTTT. Translated, it gives CAWDSRMNTEAFF.

This clone appeared once. The chain joins TRBV5-1 to TRBJ1-2, with D possibly being TRBD1 (6 bases). This CDR3 is 14 amino acids long. Germline CDR1 reads SGHRS; CDR2 reads YFSETQ. Trimming removed 0 bases at V and 3 bases at J, with 9 bases between. The CDR3 is CASSLEGGYYGYTF. Written as DNA, the CDR3 is TGCGCCAGCAGCTTGGAGGGGGGGTACTATGGCTACACCTTC.

The DNA for the CDR3 is TGCGCCAGCAGCACACCCCCCGGGACTAGGGGGAATCAGGAGCGCACAGATACGCAGTATTTT. Encoded protein: CASSTPPGTRGNQERTDTQYF. The chain couples TRBV4-1 to TRBJ2-3; 8 nucleotides line up with TRBD2. The germline CDR1 and CDR2 sequences are MGHRA and YSYEKL. Germline trimming cut 5 bases from V and 1 base from J; bases unmatched to any gene: 23. CDR3 size: 21 residues.

The chain uses TRBV6-5 and TRBJ1-4; D unclear. CDR1 and CDR2 (germline): MNHEY, SVGAGI. The CDR3 length is 14 residues. Trimming removed 6 bases at V and 5 bases at J, with 13 bases between. CDR3 in DNA: TGTGCCAGCAGCGTTGTGGCAGGAAATGAAAAACTGTTTTTT. Its protein is CASSVVAGNEKLFF.

V is TRBV18 and J is TRBJ2-7; D possibly corresponds to TRBD1 (6 bases). V was pared by 6 bases and J by 3 bases, with 12 bases between. The CDR3 sequence is 13 residues long. Germline V gene lookup returns CDR1 KGHSH and CDR2 LQKENI. CDR3 protein: CASSTLGGYEQYF. As DNA, the CDR3 is TGTGCCAGCTCCACCCTAGGGGGCTACGAGCAGTACTTC.

This chain uses TRBV7-8 with TRBJ2-7, with TRBD1 matching over 8 bases. Trimming cost V 6 bases and J 4 bases; bases outside gene matches: 8. Germline V gene sequence: CDR1 SGHVS, CDR2 FQNEAQ. The CDR3 is 14 amino acids. The CDR3: CASSRGQVEYEQYF. CDR3 DNA: TGTGCCAGCAGTCGGGGACAGGTAGAGTACGAGCAGTACTTC.

The chain combines TRBV19 with TRBJ1-5, with TRBD1 as a possible D gene (6 bases). V lost 4 bases and J lost 3, with 16 bases in between. CDR3 length: 16 amino acids. Per the germline V gene, CDR1 is LNHDA and CDR2 is SQIVND (reference sequence). In DNA, the CDR3 is TGTGCCAGTAGTACCCCGGAACAGGGACCCAATCAGCCCCAGCATTTT. This encodes CASSTPEQGPNQPQHF.

J is TRBJ1-1 and V is TRBV9; D possibly corresponds to TRBD1 (5 bases). Between the trimmed V and J ends, which lost 1 base and 4 bases, there was a span of 17 bases. Germline CDR1 SGDLS, CDR2 YYNGEE. The CDR3 is 16 residues long. CDR3 residues: CASSVNPGVQGTEAFF. The DNA for the CDR3 is TGTGCCAGCAGCGTAAATCCGGGGGTCCAGGGCACTGAAGCTTTCTTT.